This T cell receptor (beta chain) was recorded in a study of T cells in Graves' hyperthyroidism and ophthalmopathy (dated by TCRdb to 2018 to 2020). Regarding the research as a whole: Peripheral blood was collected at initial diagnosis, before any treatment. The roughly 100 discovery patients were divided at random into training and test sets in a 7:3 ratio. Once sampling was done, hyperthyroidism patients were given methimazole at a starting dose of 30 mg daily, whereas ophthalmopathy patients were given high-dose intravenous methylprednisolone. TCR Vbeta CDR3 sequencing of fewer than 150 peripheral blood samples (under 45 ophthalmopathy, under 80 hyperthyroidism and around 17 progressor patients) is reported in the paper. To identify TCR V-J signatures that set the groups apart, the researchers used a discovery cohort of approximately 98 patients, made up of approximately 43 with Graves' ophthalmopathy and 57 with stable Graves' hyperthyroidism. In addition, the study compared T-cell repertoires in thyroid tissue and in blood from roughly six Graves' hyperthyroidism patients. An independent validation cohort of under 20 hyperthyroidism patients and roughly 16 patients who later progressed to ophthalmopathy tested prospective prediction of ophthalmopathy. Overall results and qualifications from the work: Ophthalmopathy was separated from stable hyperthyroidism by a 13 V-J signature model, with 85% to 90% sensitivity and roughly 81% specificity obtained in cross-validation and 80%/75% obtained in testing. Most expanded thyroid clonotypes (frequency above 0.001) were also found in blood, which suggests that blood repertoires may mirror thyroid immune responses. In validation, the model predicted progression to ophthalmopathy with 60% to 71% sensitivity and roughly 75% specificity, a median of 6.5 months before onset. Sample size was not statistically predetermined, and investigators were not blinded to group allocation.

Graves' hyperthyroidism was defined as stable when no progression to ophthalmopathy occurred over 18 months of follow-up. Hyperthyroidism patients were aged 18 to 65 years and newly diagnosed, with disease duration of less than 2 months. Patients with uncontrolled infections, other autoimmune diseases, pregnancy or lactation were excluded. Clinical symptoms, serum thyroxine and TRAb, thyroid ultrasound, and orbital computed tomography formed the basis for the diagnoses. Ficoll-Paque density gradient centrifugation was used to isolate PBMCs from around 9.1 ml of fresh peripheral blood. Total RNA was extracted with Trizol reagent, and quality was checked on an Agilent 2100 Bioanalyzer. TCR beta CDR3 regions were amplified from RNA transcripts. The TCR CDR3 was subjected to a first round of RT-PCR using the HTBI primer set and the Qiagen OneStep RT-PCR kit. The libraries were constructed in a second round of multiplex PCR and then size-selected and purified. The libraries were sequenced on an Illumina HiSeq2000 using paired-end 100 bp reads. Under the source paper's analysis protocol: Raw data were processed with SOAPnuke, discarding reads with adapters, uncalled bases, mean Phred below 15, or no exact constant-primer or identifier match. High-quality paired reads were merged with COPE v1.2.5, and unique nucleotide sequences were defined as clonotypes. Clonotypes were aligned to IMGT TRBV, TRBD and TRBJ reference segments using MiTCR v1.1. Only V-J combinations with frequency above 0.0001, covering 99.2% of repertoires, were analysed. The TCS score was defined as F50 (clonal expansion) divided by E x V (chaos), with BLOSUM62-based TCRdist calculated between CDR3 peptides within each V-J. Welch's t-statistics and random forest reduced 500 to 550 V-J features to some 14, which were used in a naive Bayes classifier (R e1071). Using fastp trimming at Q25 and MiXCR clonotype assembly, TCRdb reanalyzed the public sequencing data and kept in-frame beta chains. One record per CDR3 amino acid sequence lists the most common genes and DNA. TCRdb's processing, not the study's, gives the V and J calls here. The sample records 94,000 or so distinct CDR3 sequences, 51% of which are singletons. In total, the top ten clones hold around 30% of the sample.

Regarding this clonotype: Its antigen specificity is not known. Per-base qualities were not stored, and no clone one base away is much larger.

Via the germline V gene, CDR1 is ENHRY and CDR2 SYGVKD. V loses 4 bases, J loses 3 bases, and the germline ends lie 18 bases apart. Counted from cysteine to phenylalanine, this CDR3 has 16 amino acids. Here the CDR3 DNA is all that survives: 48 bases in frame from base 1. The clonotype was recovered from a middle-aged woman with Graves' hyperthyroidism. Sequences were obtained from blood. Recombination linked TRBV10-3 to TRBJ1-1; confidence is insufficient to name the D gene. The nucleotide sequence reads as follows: TGTGCCATCAGTGTCAGGACCGGCCGAATGGACACTGAAGCTTTCTTT. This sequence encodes CAISVRTGRMDTEAFF.